The T cell receptor beta chain under discussion was sequenced for a study of vaccination and CD4 T cells after COVID-19. Study-level results: The median proportion of reactive clones detected only post-vaccination in convalescent patients was 85% to 90%.

V was shortened by 4 bases and J by 2 bases, with 15 bases between the two germline ends. The CDR3 consists of 15 residues. Looked up from germline, CDR1 is MNHNS and CDR2 is SASEGT. Treatment in this sample: approximately 11-day PBMC culture with coronavirus spike peptide pools or control peptides (ViraFEST assay). Researchers collected the unexposed donor's CD4+ T cells before the COVID-19 pandemic (2011-2018). Peptide pool stimulation in ViraFEST expanded antigen-specific T cells, whose TCRs were then sequenced. An Oncomine TCR Beta short-read assay was used to sequence the DNA from cultured CD4+ T cells. Each CDR3 protein is one row after TCRdb ran MiXCR on the PCR reads. The table includes fewer than 8,500 distinct CDR3 sequences, around half detected once. For this clonotype: Its antigen remains unidentified.

This TCR came from a human donor in good health. The chain recombines TRBV6-1 with TRBJ2-7; D may match TRBD1 or TRBD2 (7 bases each). Sequencing input: CD4+ T cells from blood, cultured in vitro. The CDR3 nucleotides are TGTGCCAGCAGTGCCCAGGGGGGGCACACCTACGAGCAGTACTTC. Translation gives CASSAQGGHTYEQYF.